This TCR beta chain was observed in a study of blood T cell repertoires in COVID-19. Study background: From T cells, B-cell-depleted T cells, or PBMCs came the material, which was cDNA or gDNA.

Germline V gene data show CDR1 as KGHDR and CDR2 as SFDVKD. The CDR3 loop spans 18 amino acids. J was trimmed by 5 bases and V by 4 bases; bases with no gene match: 14. TCRdb's table, derived via immunoSEQ multiplex PCR, lists solely in-frame clones and lacks some. The sample shows more than 200,000 clones, about 80% of them seen only once. This clone is a singleton in its sample. Sequenced input: peripheral blood. The chain uses TRBV24-1 and TRBJ1-5, with 9 bases lining up with TRBD1. The TCR sequence derives from an older man with acute or convalescent COVID-19. In DNA, the CDR3 is TGTGCCACCAGTGACCCCAAAAAAGGGACAGGGAAGTATCAGCCCCAGCATTTT. Translated: CATSDPKKGTGKYQPQHF.